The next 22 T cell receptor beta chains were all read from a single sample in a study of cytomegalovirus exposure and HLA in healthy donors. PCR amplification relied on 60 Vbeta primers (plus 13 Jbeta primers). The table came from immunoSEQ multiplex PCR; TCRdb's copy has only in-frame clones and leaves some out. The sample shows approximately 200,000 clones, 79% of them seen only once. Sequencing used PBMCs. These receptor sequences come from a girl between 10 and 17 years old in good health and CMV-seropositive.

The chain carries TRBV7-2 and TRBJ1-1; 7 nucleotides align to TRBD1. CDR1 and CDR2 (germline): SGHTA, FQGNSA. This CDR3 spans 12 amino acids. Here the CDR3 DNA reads TGTGCGGTGACAGGGCGGAACACTGAAGCTTTCTTT. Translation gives CAVTGRNTEAFF.

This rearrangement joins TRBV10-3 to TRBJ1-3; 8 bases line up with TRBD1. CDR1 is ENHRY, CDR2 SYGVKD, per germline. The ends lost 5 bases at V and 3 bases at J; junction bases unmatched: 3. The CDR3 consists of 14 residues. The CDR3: CAISPTGDGNTIYF. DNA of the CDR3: TGTGCCATCAGTCCGACAGGGGATGGAAACACCATATATTTT.

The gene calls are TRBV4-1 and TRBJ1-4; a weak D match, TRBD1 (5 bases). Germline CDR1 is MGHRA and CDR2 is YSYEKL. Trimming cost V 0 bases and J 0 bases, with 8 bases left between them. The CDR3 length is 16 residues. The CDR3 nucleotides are TGCGCCAGCAGCCAAGATGAGACAGCAACTAATGAAAAACTGTTTTTT. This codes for CASSQDETATNEKLFF.

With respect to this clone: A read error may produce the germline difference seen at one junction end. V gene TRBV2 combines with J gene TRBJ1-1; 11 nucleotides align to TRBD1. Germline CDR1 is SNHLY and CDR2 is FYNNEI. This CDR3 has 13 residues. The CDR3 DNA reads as TGTGCCAGCTCGGAGGACAGGGGGCCCCCGACGATTTTT. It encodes CASSEDRGPPTIF. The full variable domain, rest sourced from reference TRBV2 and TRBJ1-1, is EPEVTQTPSHQVTQMGQEVILRCVPISNHLYFYWYRQILGQKVEFLVSFYNNEISEKSEIFDDQFSVERPDGSNFTLKIRSTKLEDSAMYFCASSEDRGPPTIFGQGTRLTVV.

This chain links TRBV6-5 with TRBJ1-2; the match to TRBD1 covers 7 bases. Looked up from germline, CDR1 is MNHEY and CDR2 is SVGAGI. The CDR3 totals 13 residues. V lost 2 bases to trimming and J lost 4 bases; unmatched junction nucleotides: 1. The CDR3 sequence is CASSYAGGYGYTF. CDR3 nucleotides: TGTGCCAGCAGTTACGCAGGGGGCTATGGCTACACCTTC.

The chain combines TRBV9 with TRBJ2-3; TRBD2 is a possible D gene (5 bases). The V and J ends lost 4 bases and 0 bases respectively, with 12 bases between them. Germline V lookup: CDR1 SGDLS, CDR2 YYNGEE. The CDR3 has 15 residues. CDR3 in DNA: TGTGCCAGCAGCCCCGAGGGTCGCAGCACAGATACGCAGTATTTT. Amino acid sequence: CASSPEGRSTDTQYF.

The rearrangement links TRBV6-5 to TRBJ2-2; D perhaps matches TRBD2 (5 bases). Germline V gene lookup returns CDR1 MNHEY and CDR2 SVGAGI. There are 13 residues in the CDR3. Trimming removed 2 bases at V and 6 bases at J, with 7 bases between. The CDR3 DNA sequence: TGTGCCAGCAGTTACCGGGGATCCGGGGAGCTGTTTTTT. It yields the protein CASSYRGSGELFF.

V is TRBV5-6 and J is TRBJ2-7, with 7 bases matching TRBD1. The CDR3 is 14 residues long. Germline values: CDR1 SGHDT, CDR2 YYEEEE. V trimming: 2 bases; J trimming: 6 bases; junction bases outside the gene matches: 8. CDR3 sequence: CASSLGQAGLEQYF. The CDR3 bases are TGTGCCAGCAGCTTAGGACAGGCCGGCCTCGAGCAGTACTTC.

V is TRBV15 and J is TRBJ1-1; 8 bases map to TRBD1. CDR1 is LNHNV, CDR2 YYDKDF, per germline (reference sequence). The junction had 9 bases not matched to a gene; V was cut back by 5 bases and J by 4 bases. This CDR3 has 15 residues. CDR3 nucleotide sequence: TGTGCCACCAGCCGCTACGGACAGGGTCGCACTGAAGCTTTCTTT. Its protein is CATSRYGQGRTEAFF.

This chain's CDR3 is CASSLSAGGYEQYF. CDR3 nucleotides: TGTGCCAGCAGCTTATCGGCGGGGGGGTACGAGCAGTACTTC. This chain joins TRBV7-2 and TRBJ2-7, with TRBD2 identical over 9 bases. The CDR3 consists of 14 residues. V lost 2 bases and J lost 4; bases outside the gene matches: 3. CDR1 is SGHTA and CDR2 is FQGNSA in the germline V gene. The complete variable domain, with remaining parts taken from reference TRBV7-2 and TRBJ2-7, reads GAGVSQSPSNKVTEKGKDVELRCDPISGHTALYWYRQSLGQGLEFLIYFQGNSAPDKSGLPSDRFSAERTGGSVSTLTIQRTQQEDSAVYLCASSLSAGGYEQYFGPGTRLTVT.

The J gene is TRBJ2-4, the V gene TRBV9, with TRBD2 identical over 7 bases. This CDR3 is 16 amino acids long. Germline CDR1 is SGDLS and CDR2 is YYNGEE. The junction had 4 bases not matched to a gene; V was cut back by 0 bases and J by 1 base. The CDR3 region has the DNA TGTGCCAGCAGCGTAGGGGGAGGGGTGGCCAAAAACATTCAGTACTTC. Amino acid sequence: CASSVGGGVAKNIQYF.

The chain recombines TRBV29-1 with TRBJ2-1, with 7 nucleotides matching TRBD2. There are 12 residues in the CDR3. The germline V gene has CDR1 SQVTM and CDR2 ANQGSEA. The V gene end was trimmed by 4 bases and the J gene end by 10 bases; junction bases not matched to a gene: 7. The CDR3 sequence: CSVVYSGGEQFF. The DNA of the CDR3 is TGCAGCGTTGTTTACTCGGGGGGAGAGCAGTTCTTC.

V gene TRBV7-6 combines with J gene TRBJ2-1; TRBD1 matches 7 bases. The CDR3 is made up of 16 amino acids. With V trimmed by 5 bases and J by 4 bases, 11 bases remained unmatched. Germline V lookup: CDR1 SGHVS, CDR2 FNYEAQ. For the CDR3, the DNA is TGTGCCAGCAGCGGTCGAGGGGGCCGGGATTACAATGAGCAGTTCTTC. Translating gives CASSGRGGRDYNEQFF.

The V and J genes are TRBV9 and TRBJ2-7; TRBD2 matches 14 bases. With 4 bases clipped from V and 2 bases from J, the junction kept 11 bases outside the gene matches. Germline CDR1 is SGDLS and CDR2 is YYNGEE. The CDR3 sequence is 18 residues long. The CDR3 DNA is TGTGCCAGCAGCCCCTCACCCCGACTAGCGGGGGGGCCCTACGAGCAGTACTTC. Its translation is CASSPSPRLAGGPYEQYF.

The chain's CDR3 is CASSDYSHSGNTIYF. The CDR3 nucleotides read TGTGCCAGCAGTGATTACAGCCACTCTGGAAACACCATATATTTT. This chain connects TRBV6-1 to TRBJ1-3; no reliable D call. Germline V gene data show CDR1 as MNHNS and CDR2 as SASEGT. V dropped 3 bases and J dropped 0 bases, with 9 bases sitting between them. The CDR3 length is 15 residues.

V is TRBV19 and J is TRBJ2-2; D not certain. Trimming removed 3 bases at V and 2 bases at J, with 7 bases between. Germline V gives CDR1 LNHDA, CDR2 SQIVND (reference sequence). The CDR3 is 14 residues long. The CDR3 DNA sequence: TGTGCCAGTAGTATTCGAGGTAACACCGGGGAGCTGTTTTTT. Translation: CASSIRGNTGELFF. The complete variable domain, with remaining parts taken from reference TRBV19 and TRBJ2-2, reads DGGITQSPKYLFRKEGQNVTLSCEQNLNHDAMYWYRQDPGQGLRLIYYSQIVNDFQKGDIAEGYSVSREKKESFPLTVTSAQKNPTAFYLCASSIRGNTGELFFGEGSRLTVL.

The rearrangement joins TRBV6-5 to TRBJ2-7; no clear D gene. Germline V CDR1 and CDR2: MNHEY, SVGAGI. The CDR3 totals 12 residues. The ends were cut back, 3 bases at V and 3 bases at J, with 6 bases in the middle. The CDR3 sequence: CASSYRDYEQYF. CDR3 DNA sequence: TGTGCCAGCAGTTATCGAGACTACGAGCAGTACTTC.

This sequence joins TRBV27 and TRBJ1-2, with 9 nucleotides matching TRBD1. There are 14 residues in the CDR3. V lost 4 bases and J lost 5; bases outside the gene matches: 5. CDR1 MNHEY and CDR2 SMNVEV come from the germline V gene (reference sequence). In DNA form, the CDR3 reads TGTGCCAGCAGTTCCGGGACAGGGAGGTATGGCTACACCTTC. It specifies CASSSGTGRYGYTF.

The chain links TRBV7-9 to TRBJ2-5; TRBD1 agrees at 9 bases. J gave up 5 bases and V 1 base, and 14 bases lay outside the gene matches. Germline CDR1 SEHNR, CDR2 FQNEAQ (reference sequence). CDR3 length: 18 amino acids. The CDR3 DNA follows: TGTGCCAGCAGCTTAGTCCCCGCAACAGGGGGCTCCTTGGAGACCCAGTACTTC. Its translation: CASSLVPATGGSLETQYF.

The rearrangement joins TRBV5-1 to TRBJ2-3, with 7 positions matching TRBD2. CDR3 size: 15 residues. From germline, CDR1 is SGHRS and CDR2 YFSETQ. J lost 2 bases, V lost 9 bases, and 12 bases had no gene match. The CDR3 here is CATRTSVGTTDTQYF. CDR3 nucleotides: TGCGCCACCCGGACTAGTGTCGGAACCACAGATACGCAGTATTTT.

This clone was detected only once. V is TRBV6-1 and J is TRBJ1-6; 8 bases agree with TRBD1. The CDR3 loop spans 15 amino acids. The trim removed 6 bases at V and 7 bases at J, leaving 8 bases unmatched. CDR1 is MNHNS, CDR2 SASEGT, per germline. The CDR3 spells CASRPGQGLNSPLHF. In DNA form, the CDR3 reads TGTGCCAGCAGGCCTGGACAGGGTCTCAATTCACCCCTCCACTTT.

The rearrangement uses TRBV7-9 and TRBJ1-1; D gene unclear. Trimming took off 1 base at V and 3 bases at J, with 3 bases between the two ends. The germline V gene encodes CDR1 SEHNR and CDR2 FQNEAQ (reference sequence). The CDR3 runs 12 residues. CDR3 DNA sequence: TGTGCCAGCAGCTTAGACTACACTGAAGCTTTCTTT. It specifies CASSLDYTEAFF.